This TCR beta chain is from a study of blood T cell repertoires in COVID-19. V was shortened by 1 base and J by 6 bases, with 18 bases between the two germline ends. The CDR3 contains 16 residues. The germline CDR1 and CDR2 sequences are LGHDT and YNNKEL (reference sequence). Original methodology: Estimation of nucleated cell counts was performed using reference gene primer amplification. Some clones are missing from TCRdb's copy, which holds only in-frame ones; the method was immunoSEQ multiplex PCR. V and J calls and clone size come straight from that table; D and trimming were deduced from the DNA. The table records about 180,000 clones, less than 90% of them present only once.

The specimen was peripheral blood. The gene calls are TRBV3-1 (or the pseudogene TRBV3-2) and TRBJ1-2; maybe TRBD1 (5 bases). This sequence was found in a man between 65 and 79 years old with active or convalescent COVID-19. CDR3 in amino acids: CASSQAELQGSNGYTF. As DNA, the CDR3 is TGTGCCAGCAGCCAAGCAGAGCTTCAGGGTTCGAATGGCTACACCTTC.